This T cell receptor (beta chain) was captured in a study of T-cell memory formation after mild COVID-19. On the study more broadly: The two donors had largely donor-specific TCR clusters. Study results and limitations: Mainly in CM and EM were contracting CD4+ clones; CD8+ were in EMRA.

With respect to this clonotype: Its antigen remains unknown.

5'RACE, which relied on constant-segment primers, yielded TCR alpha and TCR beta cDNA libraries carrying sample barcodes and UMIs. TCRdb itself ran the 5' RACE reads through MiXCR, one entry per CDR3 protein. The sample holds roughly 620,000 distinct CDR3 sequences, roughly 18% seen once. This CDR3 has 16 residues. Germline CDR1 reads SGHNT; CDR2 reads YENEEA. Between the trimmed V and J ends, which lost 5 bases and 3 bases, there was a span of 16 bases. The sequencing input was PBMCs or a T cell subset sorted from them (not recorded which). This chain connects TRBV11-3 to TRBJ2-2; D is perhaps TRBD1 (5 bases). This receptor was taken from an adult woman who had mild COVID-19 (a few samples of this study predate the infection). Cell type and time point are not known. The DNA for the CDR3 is TGTGCCAGCAGCGCCCCGACAGCCCGCGACACCGGGGAGCTGTTTTTT. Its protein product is CASSAPTARDTGELFF.